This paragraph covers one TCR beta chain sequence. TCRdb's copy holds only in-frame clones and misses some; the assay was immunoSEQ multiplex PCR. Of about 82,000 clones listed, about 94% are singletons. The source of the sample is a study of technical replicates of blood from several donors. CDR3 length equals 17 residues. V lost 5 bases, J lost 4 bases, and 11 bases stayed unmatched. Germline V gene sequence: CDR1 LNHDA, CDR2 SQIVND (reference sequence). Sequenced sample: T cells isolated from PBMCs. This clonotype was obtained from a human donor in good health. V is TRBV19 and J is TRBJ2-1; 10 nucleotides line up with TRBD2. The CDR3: CASSSRTSGKYYNEQFF. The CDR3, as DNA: TGTGCCAGTAGTTCGCGGACTAGCGGAAAATATTACAATGAGCAGTTCTTC.